This TCR beta chain was sequenced in a study of naive and memory T cell subsets. Whole-study findings and limits: Naive repertoires, especially CD8, held a few larger clonotypes, possibly memory cells re-expressing CD45RA.

This clonotype has at least ten counts. The target antigen is unknown. The beta constant-region primer was an equimolar mix of two oligonucleotides covering TRBC1 and TRBC2. Ligated cDNA was amplified by four rounds of PCR with nested alpha and beta constant-region primers and SP2. TCRdb ran MiXCR on the UMI-ligation and nested PCR reads and lists one entry per CDR3 protein. There are roughly 83,000 distinct CDR3 sequences in the sample; roughly 10% occur only once, and approximately 0.14% lies in the top ten. The CDR3 has 15 residues. V gave up 6 bases and J gave up 5 bases; unmatched junction bases: 6. Germline V gene lookup returns CDR1 MRHNA and CDR2 SNTAGT.

The clonotype originates from a human donor in good health. The chain recombines TRBV6-4 with TRBJ2-3; TRBD2 aligns across 12 bases. The sequenced material came from naive CD4+ T cells from blood. CDR3 nucleotides: TGTGCCAGCAGATCGACTAGCGGGAGAGGAGATACGCAGTATTTT. It specifies CASRSTSGRGDTQYF.